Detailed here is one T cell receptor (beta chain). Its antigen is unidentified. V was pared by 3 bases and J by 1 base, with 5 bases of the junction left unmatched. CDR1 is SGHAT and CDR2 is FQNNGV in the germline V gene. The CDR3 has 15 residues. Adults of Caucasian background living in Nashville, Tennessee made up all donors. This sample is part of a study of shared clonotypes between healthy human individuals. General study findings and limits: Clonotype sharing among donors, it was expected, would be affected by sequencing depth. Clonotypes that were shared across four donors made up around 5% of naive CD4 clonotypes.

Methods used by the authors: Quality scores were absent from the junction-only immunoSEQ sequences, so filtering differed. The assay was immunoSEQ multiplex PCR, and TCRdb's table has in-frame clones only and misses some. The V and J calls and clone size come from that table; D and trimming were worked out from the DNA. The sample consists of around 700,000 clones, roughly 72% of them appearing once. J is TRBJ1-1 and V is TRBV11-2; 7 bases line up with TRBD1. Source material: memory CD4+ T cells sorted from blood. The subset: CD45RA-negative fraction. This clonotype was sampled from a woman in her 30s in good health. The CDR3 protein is CASSFARGTNTEAFF. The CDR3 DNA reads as TGTGCCAGCAGCTTCGCCAGGGGGACGAACACTGAAGCTTTCTTT.